Detailed here is one T cell receptor beta chain. What it binds is not known. Sequenced by immunoSEQ multiplex PCR; TCRdb stores in-frame clones only, minus some. The sample lists 150,000 to 200,000 clones, 85% to 95% seen once, with 1.1% to 1.5% in the top ten. The data originate from a study of T cell responses to AZD1222 COVID-19 vaccine. Study context: Doses given second, at about 4 or about 12 weeks, were pooled. Findings and limits, study-wide: Epitopes outside B.1.351 and B.1.1.7 mutated regions reportedly drew nearly half of spike TCRs. Recipients of two AZD1222 doses showed rising Spike-specific TCR breadth and depth.

The CDR3 has 15 residues. The germline V gene has CDR1 MNHEY and CDR2 SMNVEV (reference sequence). Trimming took off 4 bases at V and 0 bases at J, with 10 bases between the two ends. Sequencing used peripheral blood, obtained on day 0 of AZD1222 vaccination. The V call is TRBV27, the J call TRBJ1-3; D not certain. This sequence was found in an adult in good health. The CDR3 protein is CASSSEGPSGNTIYF. The CDR3 DNA follows: TGTGCCAGCAGTTCTGAGGGTCCCTCTGGAAACACCATATATTTT.